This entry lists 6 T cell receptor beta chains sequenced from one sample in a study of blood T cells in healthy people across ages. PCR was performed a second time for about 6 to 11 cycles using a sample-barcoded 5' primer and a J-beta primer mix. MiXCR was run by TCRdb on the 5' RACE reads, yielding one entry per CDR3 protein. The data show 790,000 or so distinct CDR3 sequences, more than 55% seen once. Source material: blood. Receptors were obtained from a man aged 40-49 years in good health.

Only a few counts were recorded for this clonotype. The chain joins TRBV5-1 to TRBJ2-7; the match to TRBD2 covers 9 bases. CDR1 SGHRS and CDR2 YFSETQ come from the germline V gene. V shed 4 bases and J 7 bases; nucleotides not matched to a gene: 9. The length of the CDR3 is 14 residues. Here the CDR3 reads CASSLAGPPGEQYF. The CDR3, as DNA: TGCGCCAGCAGCCTAGCGGGGCCCCCAGGAGAGCAGTACTTC.

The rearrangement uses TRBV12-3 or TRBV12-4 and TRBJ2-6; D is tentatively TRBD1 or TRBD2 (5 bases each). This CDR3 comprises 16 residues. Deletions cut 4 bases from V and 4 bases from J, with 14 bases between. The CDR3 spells CASSSPGALGANVLTF. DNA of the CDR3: TGTGCCAGCAGTTCCCCCGGGGCTCTAGGGGCCAACGTCCTGACTTTC.

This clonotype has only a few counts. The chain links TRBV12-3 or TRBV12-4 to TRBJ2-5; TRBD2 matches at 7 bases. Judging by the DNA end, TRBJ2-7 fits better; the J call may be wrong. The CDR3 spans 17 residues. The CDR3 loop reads CASSLTETVAGSDEQYF. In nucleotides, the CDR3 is TGTGCCAGCAGTTTAACGGAGACCGTAGCGGGTAGCGACGAGCAGTACTTC.

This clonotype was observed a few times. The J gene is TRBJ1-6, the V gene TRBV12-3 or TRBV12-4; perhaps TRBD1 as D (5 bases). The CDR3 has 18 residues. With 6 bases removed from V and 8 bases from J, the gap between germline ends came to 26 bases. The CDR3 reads CASSSAGEWGVKDSPLHF. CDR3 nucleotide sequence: TGTGCCAGCAGCTCCGCCGGCGAGTGGGGGGTAAAGGATTCACCCCTCCACTTT.

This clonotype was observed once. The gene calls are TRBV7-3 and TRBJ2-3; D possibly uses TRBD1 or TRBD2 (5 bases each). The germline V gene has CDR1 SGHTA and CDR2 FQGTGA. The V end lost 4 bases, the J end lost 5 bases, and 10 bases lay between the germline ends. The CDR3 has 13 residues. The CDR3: CASSWDHGDTQYF. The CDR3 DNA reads TGTGCCAGCAGCTGGGACCATGGAGATACGCAGTATTTT.

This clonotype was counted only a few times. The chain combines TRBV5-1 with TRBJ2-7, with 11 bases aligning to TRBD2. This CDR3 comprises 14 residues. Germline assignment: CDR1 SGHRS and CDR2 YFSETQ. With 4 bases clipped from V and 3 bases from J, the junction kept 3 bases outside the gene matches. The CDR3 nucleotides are TGCGCCAGCAGCATCACTAGCGGGGGCTACGAGCAGTACTTC. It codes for CASSITSGGYEQYF.